A single sample gave rise to the 22 T cell receptor beta chains below, sequenced in a study of blood T cell repertoires in COVID-19. TCRdb's copy holds only in-frame clones and misses some; the assay was immunoSEQ multiplex PCR. The sample holds 400,000 to 450,000 clones, about 91% seen once. Source material: peripheral blood. All receptors derive from a woman aged 45-60 years with COVID-19, enrolled during active disease.

J is TRBJ2-3 and V is TRBV24-1; 7 bases line up with TRBD1. This CDR3 has 16 amino acids. Germline CDR1 and CDR2: KGHDR and SFDVKD. J lost 0 bases, V lost 3 bases, and 5 bases had no gene match. Here the CDR3 DNA reads TGTGCCACCAGTGATCGACAGGGCCCTAGCACAGATACGCAGTATTTT. It yields the protein CATSDRQGPSTDTQYF.

The V gene is TRBV7-9, the J gene TRBJ1-5; 7 bases match TRBD1. Germline trimming cut 0 bases from V and 7 bases from J; bases unmatched to any gene: 9. The CDR3 is made up of 16 amino acids. CDR1 and CDR2 from the germline V gene are SEHNR and FQNEAQ (reference sequence). The CDR3 coding sequence is TGTGCCAGCAGCTTAGCGCTGACAGGGTCAGAACAGCCCCAGCATTTT. Protein product: CASSLALTGSEQPQHF.

The chain recombines TRBV5-1 with TRBJ1-1, with 9 positions matching TRBD1. With V trimmed by 1 base and J by 4 bases, 5 bases remained unmatched. The germline V gene has CDR1 SGHRS and CDR2 YFSETQ. The CDR3 has 15 amino acids. The CDR3 spells CASSLQQGASTEAFF. DNA of the CDR3: TGCGCCAGCAGCTTGCAACAGGGGGCGAGCACTGAAGCTTTCTTT.

The chain links TRBV3-1 (or the pseudogene TRBV3-2) to TRBJ1-1; D perhaps matches TRBD1 (5 bases). Germline V gene data show CDR1 as LGHDT and CDR2 as YNNKEL (reference sequence). The CDR3 length is 15 residues. The V end lost 5 bases, the J end lost 5 bases, and 18 bases lay between the germline ends. Here the CDR3 reads CASSFWTSRGTEAFF. The CDR3 DNA reads as TGTGCCAGCAGCTTCTGGACATCACGGGGGACTGAAGCTTTCTTT.

The gene calls are TRBV7-9 and TRBJ1-6, with 8 bases identical to TRBD1. The junction had 1 base not matched to a gene; V was cut back by 3 bases and J by 6 bases. The CDR3 has 14 amino acids. The germline V gene has CDR1 SEHNR and CDR2 FQNEAQ (reference sequence). CDR3 DNA sequence: TGTGCCAGCAGCTTCGGACAGGGTAATTCACCCCTCCACTTT. Residues: CASSFGQGNSPLHF.

Points on this clone: At the DNA level, this CDR3 is encoded by other sequences in the same sample as well. The chain joins TRBV5-6 to TRBJ1-1; TRBD1 is a possible D gene (6 bases). The V gene's germline CDR1 is SGHDT and CDR2 YYEEEE. V lost 4 bases to trimming and J lost 3 bases, with 13 bases between them. The CDR3 totals 14 residues. In DNA, the CDR3 is TGTGCCAGCAGCCTGGGGGCGCGGGACACTGAAGCTTTCTTT. Translation gives CASSLGARDTEAFF.

The chain links TRBV7-2 to TRBJ1-5, with no clear D. V shed 3 bases and J shed 5 bases, with 14 bases lying between them. Germline CDR1 reads SGHTA; CDR2 reads FQGNSA. The CDR3 runs to 15 residues. In DNA form, the CDR3 reads TGTGCCAGCAGCTTCGGATGGGAGACGTATCAGCCCCAGCATTTT. This sequence encodes CASSFGWETYQPQHF.

The chain is built from TRBV5-1 and TRBJ1-4, with D perhaps TRBD1 (6 bases). The ends were cut back, 5 bases at V and 5 bases at J, with 13 bases in the middle. The CDR3 has 14 amino acids. From germline, CDR1 is SGHRS and CDR2 YFSETQ. The CDR3 nucleotides read TGCGCCAGCAGGACACAGGGTGCGAATGAAAAACTGTTTTTT. Protein sequence: CASRTQGANEKLFF. Full variable domain (remainder filled in from reference TRBV5-1 and TRBJ1-4): KAGVTQTPRYLIKTRGQQVTLSCSPISGHRSVSWYQQTPGQGLQFLFEYFSETQRNKGNFPGRFSGRQFSNSRSEMNVSTLELGDSALYLCASRTQGANEKLFFGSGTQLSVL.

The chain is built from TRBV9 and TRBJ2-7; a weak D match, TRBD1 (5 bases). V was trimmed by 2 bases and J by 2 bases, leaving 11 bases between them. This CDR3 region has 14 residues. Germline values: CDR1 SGDLS, CDR2 YYNGEE. The CDR3: CASSVGHSTYEQYF. CDR3 sequence (DNA): TGTGCCAGCAGCGTTGGACATTCCACCTACGAGCAGTACTTC.

The chain recombines TRBV30 with TRBJ2-7; 9 nucleotides match TRBD2. Germline-derived CDR1 and CDR2 are GTSNPN and SVGIG (reference sequence). CDR3 length: 14 residues. J lost 7 bases, V lost 3 bases, and 10 bases had no gene match. The CDR3 spells CAWRKAGGSWEQYF. CDR3 nucleotide sequence: TGTGCCTGGAGGAAAGCGGGGGGCTCGTGGGAGCAGTACTTC.

The chain recombines TRBV9 with TRBJ1-1; D unclear. V shed 4 bases and J shed 11 bases, with 18 bases lying between them. Per germline, CDR1 SGDLS and CDR2 YYNGEE. This CDR3 is built from 13 residues. The CDR3 region is CASSPPGAFVAFF. The CDR3, as DNA: TGTGCCAGCAGCCCCCCCGGTGCTTTTGTGGCTTTCTTT.

The V call is TRBV5-1, the J call TRBJ2-3; 7 bases are a match to TRBD2. Germline-derived CDR1 and CDR2 are SGHRS and YFSETQ. V gave up 7 bases and J gave up 1 base; unmatched junction bases: 3. This CDR3 comprises 13 residues. The CDR3 is CASHSGGTDTQYF. The DNA of the CDR3 is TGCGCCAGCCACAGCGGGGGCACAGATACGCAGTATTTT. The full variable domain, with the rest looked up from reference TRBV5-1 and TRBJ2-3, is KAGVTQTPRYLIKTRGQQVTLSCSPISGHRSVSWYQQTPGQGLQFLFEYFSETQRNKGNFPGRFSGRQFSNSRSEMNVSTLELGDSALYLCASHSGGTDTQYFGPGTRLTVL.

This clone was recorded a few times. The DNA of the CDR3 is TGTGCCAGCAGTTTAGGAGAACGGCACGAGCAGTACTTC. Amino acids: CASSLGERHEQYF. J is TRBJ2-7 and V is TRBV27; D uncertain. Trimming shortened V by 2 bases and J by 5 bases, and 10 bases separated the two germline ends. Germline values: CDR1 MNHEY, CDR2 SMNVEV (reference sequence). This CDR3 region has 13 residues.

This clone was observed a few times. The V call is TRBV3-1 (or the pseudogene TRBV3-2), the J call TRBJ1-2, with 8 bases fitting TRBD1. The CDR3 contains 15 residues. Germline CDR1 is LGHDT and CDR2 is YNNKEL (reference sequence). Trimming took 4 bases from V and 2 from J; bases not matched to a gene: 6. Here the CDR3 reads CASSPSHRGNYGYTF. CDR3 sequence (DNA): TGTGCCAGCAGCCCATCTCACAGGGGGAACTATGGCTACACCTTC.

V usage is TRBV2 and J usage is TRBJ2-7; 10 nucleotides match TRBD1. The CDR3 consists of 14 residues. Losses at the gene ends were 6 bases for V and 3 bases for J; bases not matched to a gene: 5. The germline CDR1 and CDR2 sequences are SNHLY and FYNNEI. The CDR3 DNA is TGTGCCAGCAGGGAGACAGGGGGCAGCTACGAGCAGTACTTC. Protein sequence: CASRETGGSYEQYF.

This rearrangement joins TRBV9 to TRBJ2-1, with 9 bases fitting TRBD1. V was pared by 0 bases and J by 6 bases, with 7 bases of the junction left unmatched. The CDR3 runs 16 residues. The germline V gene has CDR1 SGDLS and CDR2 YYNGEE. The CDR3 nucleotides are TGTGCCAGCAGCGTAGCAGGACAGGGGTTGCGCAATGAGCAGTTCTTC. Encoded protein: CASSVAGQGLRNEQFF.

This rearrangement joins TRBV28 to TRBJ1-5, with no clear D. Between the trimmed V and J ends, which lost 1 base and 9 bases, there was a span of 13 bases. CDR1 is MDHEN and CDR2 is SYDVKM in the germline V gene. The CDR3 has 14 amino acids. The CDR3 sequence is CASSLLSHYWPQHF. As DNA, the CDR3 is TGTGCCAGCAGTTTATTATCCCACTATTGGCCCCAGCATTTT.

The chain recombines TRBV13 with TRBJ2-7; TRBD1 is a possible D gene (5 bases). Germline V gene lookup returns CDR1 PRHDT and CDR2 FYEKMQ (reference sequence). Trimming stripped 0 bases from V and 9 bases from J, with 12 bases between. This CDR3 is 13 amino acids long. In DNA, the CDR3 is TGTGCCAGCAGCTTAGGGCAGGGTGAGGTGCAGTACTTC. It specifies CASSLGQGEVQYF.

The CDR3, as DNA: TGCGCCAGCAGCTTGGCTCAGAACATGAACACTGAAGCTTTCTTT. It specifies CASSLAQNMNTEAFF. This rearrangement joins TRBV5-1 to TRBJ1-1; D not resolved. The CDR3 consists of 15 residues. V gave up 0 bases and J gave up 0 bases, with 9 bases separating them. Germline V gives CDR1 SGHRS, CDR2 YFSETQ.

This sequence joins TRBV11-2 and TRBJ2-3; 7 bases align to TRBD2. V trimming: 4 bases; J trimming: 6 bases; junction bases outside the gene matches: 10. Germline CDR1 reads SGHAT; CDR2 reads FQNNGV. CDR3 length: 15 residues. This chain's CDR3 is CASSSVGGGQDTQYF. In DNA, the CDR3 is TGTGCCAGCAGCTCAGTAGGCGGGGGTCAGGATACGCAGTATTTT.

J is TRBJ1-5 and V is TRBV20-1, with D possibly matching TRBD1 (5 bases). In germline, CDR1 is DFQATT, CDR2 SNEGSKA (reference sequence). Trimming cost V 3 bases and J 8 bases, with 20 bases left between them. CDR3 length: 15 amino acids. This CDR3 reads CSASLPGTFVEPQHF. The DNA for the CDR3 is TGCAGTGCTAGTCTTCCGGGGACTTTTGTTGAGCCCCAGCATTTT.

The chain joins TRBV20-1 to TRBJ2-7; weak D call: TRBD2 (5 bases). Germline V gene data show CDR1 as DFQATT and CDR2 as SNEGSKA (reference sequence). The germline V and J ends were trimmed by 6 bases and 9 bases, with 12 bases remaining between them. This CDR3 is built from 10 residues. CDR3: CSAGEGGQYF. CDR3 DNA sequence: TGCAGTGCCGGGGAAGGCGGGCAGTACTTC.